What follows are 9 T cell receptor beta chains derived from one specimen sequenced in a study of monozygotic twins with inflammatory bowel disease. After re-calling the 5' RACE reads, TCRdb lists one entry per CDR3 protein, DNA absent. The sample table sets out over 100,000 distinct CDR3 sequences. Sequences were obtained from blood. These receptors all stem from a human donor with ulcerative colitis or Crohn's disease, or a healthy co-twin of an affected twin (not recorded which).

J is TRBJ2-2 and V is TRBV12-3 or TRBV12-4; as DNA is missing, the TRBD1 call by TCRdb cannot be tested. This CDR3 spans 17 amino acids. The CDR3 reads CASNGYPGTPNTGELFF.

The chain is built from TRBV2 and TRBJ2-7; the D call from TCRdb, TRBD1, cannot be confirmed without DNA. Germline CDR1 reads SNHLY; CDR2 reads FYNNEI. The CDR3 has 15 residues. CDR3 protein: CASSAGQGQEYEQYF.

The rearrangement links TRBV29-1 to TRBJ2-5. There are 12 residues in the CDR3. Germline-derived CDR1 and CDR2 are SQVTM and ANQGSEA. Here the CDR3 reads CSILDRQETQYF.

V and J are TRBV6-6 and TRBJ2-7; without DNA, the TCRdb call of TRBD1 cannot be checked. The CDR3 consists of 14 residues. CDR1 and CDR2 (germline): MNHNY, SVGAGI (reference sequence). This chain's CDR3 is CASSYGQEAYEQYF.

CDR3 sequence: CATSDPAGGETQYF. This chain connects TRBV24-1 to TRBJ2-5; TCRdb indicates TRBD2, and absent DNA this call remains unverified. Germline-derived CDR1 and CDR2 are KGHDR and SFDVKD. The CDR3 loop spans 14 amino acids.

The rearrangement joins TRBV7-2 to TRBJ2-7; TCRdb designates TRBD2, a call that cannot be tested without DNA. Germline-derived CDR1 and CDR2 are SGHTA and FQGNSA. This CDR3 is 15 amino acids long. The CDR3: CASSWKPDEGYEQYF.

The rearrangement joins TRBV5-1 to TRBJ1-1. Germline loops: CDR1 SGHRS, CDR2 YFSETQ. The CDR3 is 14 residues long. The CDR3 spells CASSFEGLGTEAFF.

The V call is TRBV7-6, the J call TRBJ2-1. CDR1 and CDR2 (germline): SGHVS, FNYEAQ. The CDR3 has 11 amino acids. The CDR3 reads CASSSGDEQFF. The variable domain in full, completed from reference TRBV7-6 and TRBJ2-1, reads GAGVSQSPRYKVTKRGQDVALRCDPISGHVSLYWYRQALGQGPEFLTYFNYEAQQDKSGLPNDRFSAERPEGSISTLTIQRTEQRDSAMYRCASSSGDEQFFGPGTRLTVL.

V usage is TRBV6-1 and J usage is TRBJ2-5; the TCRdb D gene call, TRBD2, has no DNA to confirm it. The germline CDR1 and CDR2 sequences are MNHNS and SASEGT. This CDR3 comprises 15 residues. This chain's CDR3 is CASSPSADRQGTQYF.